These 25 T cell receptor beta chains came from one sample sequenced in a study of blood T cell repertoires in COVID-19. TCRdb's table, derived via immunoSEQ multiplex PCR, lists solely in-frame clones and lacks some. The table shows 450,000 or so clones, with 90% occurring only once. Sequenced: PBMCs or T cells enriched from blood (not recorded which). The origin of the receptors is a man younger than 35 who had recovered from COVID-19.

The J gene is TRBJ1-2, the V gene TRBV19, with D unclear. V was cut by 4 bases and J by 8 bases, with 8 bases left in between. CDR1 is LNHDA and CDR2 is SQIVND in the germline V gene (reference sequence). There are 11 residues in the CDR3. The CDR3 loop reads CASSTLMGYTF. The DNA of the CDR3 is TGTGCCAGTAGTACCCTAATGGGCTACACCTTC.

V usage is TRBV21-1 and J usage is TRBJ2-7; TRBD1, the D gene given by the table, was not confirmed from the DNA. TRBV21-1 is a recognized pseudogene. The CDR3 consists of 16 residues. The CDR3: CASSKLPPGASYEQYF. CDR3 bases: TGTGCCAGCAGCAAATTACCCCCAGGCGCCTCCTACGAGCAGTACTTC.

This clone has just a few counts. This rearrangement joins TRBV6-1 to TRBJ1-2; unclear D gene. Germline lookup yields CDR1 MNHNS and CDR2 SASEGT. V lost 1 base, J lost 4 bases, and 4 bases lay in between. This CDR3 has 12 amino acids. DNA for the CDR3: TGTGCCAGCAGTGAAGTGGCCTATGGCTACACCTTC. It yields the protein CASSEVAYGYTF.

The V and J genes are TRBV5-1 and TRBJ2-3; possible D gene TRBD2, 5 bases. Trimming shortened V by 0 bases and J by 2 bases, and 10 bases separated the two germline ends. This CDR3 has 15 residues. Germline V gene lookup returns CDR1 SGHRS and CDR2 YFSETQ. CDR3: CASSLDGNPTDTQYF. The DNA of the CDR3 is TGCGCCAGCAGCTTGGACGGGAACCCCACAGATACGCAGTATTTT.

The chain uses TRBV28 and TRBJ1-1; 7 nucleotides match TRBD1. From germline, CDR1 is MDHEN and CDR2 SYDVKM. CDR3 size: 14 residues. The V gene end was trimmed by 4 bases and the J gene end by 0 bases; junction bases not matched to a gene: 2. DNA for the CDR3: TGTGCCAGCAGTTCGGACAGGATGAACACTGAAGCTTTCTTT. It specifies CASSSDRMNTEAFF. Full variable domain (outside the CDR3, taken from reference TRBV28 and TRBJ1-1): DVKVTQSSRYLVKRTGEKVFLECVQDMDHENMFWYRQDPGLGLRLIYFSYDVKMKEKGDIPEGYSVSREKKERFSLILESASTNQTSMYLCASSSDRMNTEAFFGQGTRLTVV.

CDR3 coding DNA: TGTGCCAGCAGCGTAGACGGACAGGGTGTCAATGGCTACACCTTC. It codes for CASSVDGQGVNGYTF. This rearrangement joins TRBV9 to TRBJ1-2; 8 positions match TRBD1. Trimming took 0 bases from V and 6 from J; bases not matched to a gene: 7. Germline V gene data show CDR1 as SGDLS and CDR2 as YYNGEE. The CDR3 runs 15 residues.

The chain links TRBV6-5 to TRBJ1-2; tentatively, D is TRBD1 (6 bases). Germline V gene sequence: CDR1 MNHEY, CDR2 SVGAGI. This CDR3 comprises 14 residues. Trimming removed 5 bases from V and 4 bases from J, with 14 bases in between. This chain's CDR3 is CASSRTDRSYGYTF. Here the CDR3 DNA reads TGTGCCAGCAGTAGAACCGACAGGAGCTATGGCTACACCTTC.

The chain carries TRBV10-3 and TRBJ2-5; TRBD2 matches 11 bases. Germline V gene lookup returns CDR1 ENHRY and CDR2 SYGVKD. The V gene end was trimmed by 3 bases and the J gene end by 1 base; junction bases not matched to a gene: 7. The CDR3 consists of 17 residues. In nucleotides, the CDR3 is TGTGCCATCAGTGACCCGGGACTAGCGGAACTCCAAGAGACCCAGTACTTC. It translates to CAISDPGLAELQETQYF.

The chain uses TRBV7-3 and TRBJ1-1; D possibly corresponds to TRBD1 (6 bases). CDR1 is SGHTA, CDR2 FQGTGA, per germline. This CDR3 region has 16 residues. The V gene lost 0 bases and the J gene lost 1 base, with 12 bases spanning the gap. The CDR3 is CASSLTFVTGNTEAFF. In DNA form, the CDR3 reads TGTGCCAGCAGCTTAACGTTCGTGACAGGGAACACTGAAGCTTTCTTT.

This chain uses TRBV10-3 with TRBJ1-2, with D unresolved. The germline V and J ends were trimmed by 4 bases and 0 bases, with 15 bases remaining between them. This CDR3 is 16 amino acids long. CDR1 and CDR2 from the germline V gene are ENHRY and SYGVKD. The CDR3 is CAISGERQLANYGYTF. The DNA for the CDR3 is TGTGCCATCAGTGGGGAGAGGCAGCTAGCTAACTATGGCTACACCTTC.

The CDR3 sequence is CASSAQGDQPQHF. CDR3 bases: TGTGCCAGCAGTGCTCAGGGGGATCAGCCCCAGCATTTT. J is TRBJ1-5 and V is TRBV6-4; 7 nucleotides agree with TRBD1. The germline V gene has CDR1 MRHNA and CDR2 SNTAGT. The CDR3 sequence is 13 residues long. The V gene end was trimmed by 4 bases and the J gene end by 5 bases; junction bases not matched to a gene: 2.

This sequence joins TRBV2 and TRBJ1-1, with D unresolved. CDR3 length equals 11 residues. The V gene's germline CDR1 is SNHLY and CDR2 FYNNEI. V was clipped by 0 bases and J by 10 bases, with 6 bases between them. The CDR3 DNA sequence: TGTGCCAGCAGTGAAGCACAGATAGCTTTCTTT. Amino acids: CASSEAQIAFF. Together with reference TRBV2 and TRBJ1-1, the CDR3 gives the full variable domain: EPEVTQTPSHQVTQMGQEVILRCVPISNHLYFYWYRQILGQKVEFLVSFYNNEISEKSEIFDDQFSVERPDGSNFTLKIRSTKLEDSAMYFCASSEAQIAFFGQGTRLTVV.

The chain uses TRBV2 and TRBJ1-4, with a weak D call TRBD1 (5 bases). Per the germline V gene, CDR1 is SNHLY and CDR2 is FYNNEI. This CDR3 is built from 16 residues. V lost 0 bases, J lost 8 bases, and 16 bases lay in between. CDR3 DNA: TGTGCCAGCAGTGAAGCGCTTGGCAGGGCGGGGGAAAAACTGTTTTTT. As protein: CASSEALGRAGEKLFF.

This chain links TRBV30 with TRBJ1-3, with 7 positions matching TRBD1. V shed 3 bases, J shed 4 bases, and the junction held 9 bases outside the gene matches. CDR3 length equals 15 residues. Germline V gives CDR1 GTSNPN, CDR2 SVGIG (reference sequence). CDR3 amino acids: CAWSAVGTAGNTIYF. As DNA, the CDR3 is TGTGCCTGGAGCGCTGTGGGGACAGCAGGAAACACCATATATTTT.

The V call is TRBV18, the J call TRBJ2-7; 13 bases align to TRBD2. The CDR3 has 20 amino acids. CDR1 and CDR2 from the germline V gene are KGHSH and LQKENI. The trim removed 0 bases at V and 7 bases at J, leaving 18 bases unmatched. The CDR3 is CASSPPITGTSGASSGEQYF. CDR3 nucleotides: TGTGCCAGCTCACCACCTATTACCGGGACTAGCGGGGCTAGCTCGGGGGAGCAGTACTTC.

V is TRBV4-1 and J is TRBJ2-7; 10 positions match TRBD1. CDR1 is MGHRA, CDR2 YSYEKL, per germline. V lost 0 bases and J lost 4; bases outside the gene matches: 18. The CDR3 loop spans 20 amino acids. The CDR3 reads CASSQDWGQGIQLTSYEQYF. CDR3 nucleotide sequence: TGCGCCAGCAGCCAAGATTGGGGACAGGGGATCCAATTAACCTCTTACGAGCAGTACTTC.

The V gene is TRBV10-3, the J gene TRBJ1-5; 7 bases are a match to TRBD1. Germline-derived CDR1 and CDR2 are ENHRY and SYGVKD. This CDR3 region has 13 residues. V lost 6 bases, J lost 4 bases, and 3 bases stayed unmatched. CDR3: CAISDRDNQPQHF. CDR3 in DNA: TGTGCCATCAGCGACAGGGATAATCAGCCCCAGCATTTT.

The V gene is TRBV5-5, the J gene TRBJ1-2, with D uncertain. From germline, CDR1 is SGHKS and CDR2 YYEKEE (reference sequence). The CDR3 loop spans 14 amino acids. Trimming removed 0 bases from V and 8 bases from J, with 14 bases in between. The DNA for the CDR3 is TGTGCCAGCAGCTTGGGTCTTAACCTTCGGGGCTACACCTTC. Translated: CASSLGLNLRGYTF.

The chain carries TRBV5-4 and TRBJ1-6; 7 bases agree with TRBD1. Looked up from germline, CDR1 is SGHNT and CDR2 is YYREEE (reference sequence). V gave up 6 bases and J gave up 7 bases; unmatched junction bases: 10. The CDR3 is 15 amino acids. The CDR3 here is CASKAGGQPNSPLHF. CDR3 bases: TGTGCCAGCAAGGCGGGGGGACAGCCAAATTCACCCCTCCACTTT.

This clone has just one count. This chain links TRBV7-8 with TRBJ2-1; TRBD1 might be the D (7 bases). V was clipped by 5 bases and J by 9 bases, with 20 bases between them. Germline values: CDR1 SGHVS, CDR2 FQNEAQ. The CDR3 contains 15 residues. The CDR3 nucleotides are TGTGCCAGCAGCCCGCACTTTGGCGGGACAGTTGAGCAGTTCTTC. It codes for CASSPHFGGTVEQFF.

The chain combines TRBV9 with TRBJ2-2; 7 bases agree with TRBD1. The CDR3 contains 15 residues. The J segment lost 1 base and the V segment lost 2 bases, leaving 2 bases of the junction unmatched. From germline, CDR1 is SGDLS and CDR2 YYNGEE. This chain's CDR3 is CASSVRTGNTGELFF. CDR3 nucleotides: TGTGCCAGCAGCGTCAGGACAGGGAACACCGGGGAGCTGTTTTTT.

The chain uses TRBV12-5 and TRBJ1-3; TRBD1 is a possible D gene (5 bases). Trimming removed 8 bases from V and 0 bases from J, with 14 bases in between. The V gene's germline CDR1 is LGHNT and CDR2 FRNRAP. This CDR3 is built from 15 residues. The CDR3 DNA is TGTGCTAGTCCCCCTCACAGGAGCTCTGGAAACACCATATATTTT. It specifies CASPPHRSSGNTIYF.

This clone has more than one count but fewer than ten. This chain joins TRBV7-9 and TRBJ2-5; 8 bases are shared with TRBD1. Germline V gives CDR1 SEHNR, CDR2 FQNEAQ (reference sequence). The V segment lost 5 bases and the J segment 2 bases; nucleotides outside the gene matches: 13. There are 17 residues in the CDR3. The CDR3 DNA is TGTGCCAGCAGCCACGGACAGGGCGTTGGGGGTCAAGAGACCCAGTACTTC. As protein: CASSHGQGVGGQETQYF.

This rearrangement joins TRBV28 to TRBJ1-2, with D unclear. V lost 6 bases to trimming and J lost 5 bases, with 10 bases between them. The CDR3 length is 12 residues. From germline, CDR1 is MDHEN and CDR2 SYDVKM. The chain's CDR3 is CASSRSPYGYTF. The CDR3 DNA sequence: TGTGCCAGCAGCCGGAGCCCATATGGCTACACCTTC.

The rearrangement joins TRBV7-9 to TRBJ1-6, with TRBD1 matching over 7 bases. Germline CDR1 reads SEHNR; CDR2 reads FQNEAQ (reference sequence). The CDR3 length is 14 residues. V lost 5 bases, J lost 5 bases, and 3 bases stayed unmatched. The CDR3 sequence is CASSRDSDNSPLHF. The CDR3 DNA reads TGTGCCAGCAGCCGGGACAGCGATAATTCACCCCTCCACTTT. The variable domain in full, completed from reference TRBV7-9 and TRBJ1-6, reads DTGVSQNPRHKITKRGQNVTFRCDPISEHNRLYWYRQTLGQGPEFLTYFQNEAQLEKSRLLSDRFSAERPKGSFSTLEIQRTEQGDSAMYLCASSRDSDNSPLHFGNGTRLTVT.